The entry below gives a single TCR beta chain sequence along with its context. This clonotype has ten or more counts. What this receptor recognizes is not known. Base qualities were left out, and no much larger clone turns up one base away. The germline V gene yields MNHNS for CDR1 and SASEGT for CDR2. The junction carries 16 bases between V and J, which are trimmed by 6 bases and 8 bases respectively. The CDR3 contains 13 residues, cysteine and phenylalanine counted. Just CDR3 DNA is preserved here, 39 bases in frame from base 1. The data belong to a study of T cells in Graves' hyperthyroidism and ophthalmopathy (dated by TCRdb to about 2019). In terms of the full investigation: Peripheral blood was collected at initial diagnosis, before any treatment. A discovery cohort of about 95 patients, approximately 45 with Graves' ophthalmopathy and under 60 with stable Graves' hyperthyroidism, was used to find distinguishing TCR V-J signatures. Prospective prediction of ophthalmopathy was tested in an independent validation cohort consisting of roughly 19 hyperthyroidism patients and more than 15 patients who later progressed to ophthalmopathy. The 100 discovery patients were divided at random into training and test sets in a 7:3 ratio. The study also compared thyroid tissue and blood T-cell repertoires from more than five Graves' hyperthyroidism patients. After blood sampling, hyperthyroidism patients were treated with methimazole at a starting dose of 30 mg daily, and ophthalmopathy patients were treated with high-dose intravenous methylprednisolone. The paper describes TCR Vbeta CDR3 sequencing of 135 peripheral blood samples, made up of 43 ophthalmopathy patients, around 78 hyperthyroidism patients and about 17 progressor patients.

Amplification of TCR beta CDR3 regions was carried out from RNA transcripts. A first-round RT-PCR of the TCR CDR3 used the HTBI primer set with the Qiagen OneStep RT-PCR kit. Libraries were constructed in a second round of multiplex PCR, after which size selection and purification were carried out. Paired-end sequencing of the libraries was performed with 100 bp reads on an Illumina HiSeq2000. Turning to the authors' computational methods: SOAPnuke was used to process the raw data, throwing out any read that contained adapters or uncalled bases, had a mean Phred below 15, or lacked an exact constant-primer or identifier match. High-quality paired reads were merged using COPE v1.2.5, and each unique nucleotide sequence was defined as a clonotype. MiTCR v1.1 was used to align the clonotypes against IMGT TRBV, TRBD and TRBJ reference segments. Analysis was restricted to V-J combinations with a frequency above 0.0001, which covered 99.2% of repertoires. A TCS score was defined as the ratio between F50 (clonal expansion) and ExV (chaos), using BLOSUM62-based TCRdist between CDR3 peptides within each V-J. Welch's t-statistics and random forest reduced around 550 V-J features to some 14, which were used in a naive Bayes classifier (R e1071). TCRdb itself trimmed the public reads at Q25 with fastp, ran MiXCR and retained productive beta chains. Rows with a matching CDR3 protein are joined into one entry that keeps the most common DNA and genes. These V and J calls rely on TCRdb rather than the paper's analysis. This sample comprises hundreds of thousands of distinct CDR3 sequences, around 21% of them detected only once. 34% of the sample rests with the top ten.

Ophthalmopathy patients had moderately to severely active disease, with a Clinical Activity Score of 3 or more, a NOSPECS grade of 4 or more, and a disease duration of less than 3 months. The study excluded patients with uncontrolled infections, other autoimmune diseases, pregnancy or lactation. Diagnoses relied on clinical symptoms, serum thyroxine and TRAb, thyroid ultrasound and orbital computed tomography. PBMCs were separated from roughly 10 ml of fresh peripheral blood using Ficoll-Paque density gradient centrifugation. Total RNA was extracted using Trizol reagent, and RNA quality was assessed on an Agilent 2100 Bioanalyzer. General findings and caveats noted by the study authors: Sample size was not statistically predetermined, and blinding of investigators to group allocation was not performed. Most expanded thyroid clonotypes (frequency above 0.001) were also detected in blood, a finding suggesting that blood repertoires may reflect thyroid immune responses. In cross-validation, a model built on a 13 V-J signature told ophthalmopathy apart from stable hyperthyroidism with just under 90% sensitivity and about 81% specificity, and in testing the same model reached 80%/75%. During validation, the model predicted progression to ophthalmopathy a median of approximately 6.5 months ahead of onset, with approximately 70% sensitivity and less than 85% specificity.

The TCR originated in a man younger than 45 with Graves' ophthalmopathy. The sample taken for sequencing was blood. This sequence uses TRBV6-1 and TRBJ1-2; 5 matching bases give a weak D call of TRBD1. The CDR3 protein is CASRAGRKGGYTF. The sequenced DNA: TGTGCCAGCAGGGCAGGGCGAAAGGGCGGCTACACCTTC.